This T cell receptor (beta chain) came from a study of blood T cell repertoires in COVID-19. Study in general: The samples span acute and convalescent COVID-19 from the United States, Italy and Spain. Sample material is recorded as cDNA or gDNA derived from T cells, B-cell-depleted T cells, or PBMCs.

Across 20 to 25 US areas, participants ranged in age from about 18 to 89 years. In assigning cohorts, the study relied on participant-reported clinical history. The method was immunoSEQ multiplex PCR; TCRdb's version includes in-frame clones alone and lacks a portion of them. The sample has 130,000 to 150,000 clones, about 86% seen once; the top ten hold around 10%. The length of the CDR3 is 15 residues. Germline lookup yields CDR1 KGHSH and CDR2 LQKENI. The ends lost 6 bases at V and 1 base at J; junction bases unmatched: 5. The J gene is TRBJ2-2, the V gene TRBV18; TRBD1 agrees at 7 bases. The source material was PBMCs or T cells enriched from blood (not recorded which). This clonotype originated in a man aged 50 or older who had recovered from COVID-19. The CDR3 DNA follows: TGTGCCAGCTCCCACGGGACAGTGAACACCGGGGAGCTGTTTTTT. Translation: CASSHGTVNTGELFF.